Following are 9 T cell receptor beta chains from one sample sequenced in a study of OX40 agonist ivuxolimab in advanced cancers. The data were produced by immunoSEQ multiplex PCR, yet TCRdb's version contains in-frame clones alone and is incomplete. Seen here are more than 95,000 clones, about 91% observed once, and the top ten hold around 0.3%. This sample comprised CD4+ or CD8+ T cells sorted from blood, obtained in a trial of the OX40 agonist ivuxolimab. These receptors all stem from an adult with an advanced solid tumor such as melanoma, head and neck, liver or kidney cancer.

The chain carries TRBV18 and TRBJ2-1, with D possibly matching TRBD2 (5 bases). Trimming removed 3 bases from V and 7 bases from J, with 19 bases in between. CDR1 and CDR2 from the germline V gene are KGHSH and LQKENI. The CDR3 is made up of 16 amino acids. The CDR3 protein is CASSPQYVYGENEQFF. The CDR3 region has the DNA TGTGCCAGCTCACCCCAATATGTGTACGGGGAGAATGAGCAGTTCTTC.

This rearrangement joins TRBV6-5 to TRBJ2-2; D is unresolved. CDR3 length: 15 amino acids. CDR1 MNHEY and CDR2 SVGAGI come from the germline V gene. Trimming took 6 bases from V and 1 from J, leaving 12 bases between them. The chain's CDR3 is CASSPSTMNTGELFF. CDR3 nucleotides: TGTGCCAGCAGCCCCAGCACCATGAACACCGGGGAGCTGTTTTTT.

The V call is TRBV7-2, the J call TRBJ1-1; possibly TRBD1 for D (5 bases). The CDR3 covers 14 residues. Trimming removed 5 bases at V and 5 bases at J, with 15 bases between. Per germline, CDR1 SGHTA and CDR2 FQGNSA. The CDR3 DNA reads as TGTGCCAGCAGCCCCCCCGGGGGAACGACTGAAGCTTTCTTT. Amino acid sequence: CASSPPGGTTEAFF.

J is TRBJ2-3 and V is TRBV7-2; D gene uncertain. With 5 bases removed from V and 4 bases from J, the gap between germline ends came to 7 bases. The CDR3 sequence is 12 residues long. Germline CDR1 reads SGHTA; CDR2 reads FQGNSA. CDR3 sequence reads: CASSQYSDTQYF. The CDR3 DNA sequence: TGTGCCAGCAGCCAATATTCAGATACGCAGTATTTT.

This chain uses TRBV7-2 with TRBJ2-4; perhaps TRBD2 as D (6 bases). Trimming removed 5 bases at V and 5 bases at J, with 10 bases between. Germline-derived CDR1 and CDR2 are SGHTA and FQGNSA. This CDR3 comprises 13 residues. The CDR3 loop reads CASSRGTQNIQYF. The DNA for the CDR3 is TGTGCCAGCAGCCGGGGGACCCAAAACATTCAGTACTTC.

The sample holds one count of this clone. The rearrangement joins TRBV27 to TRBJ2-5; D gene uncertain. This CDR3 has 14 residues. Trimming cost V 1 base and J 3 bases, with 9 bases left between them. Germline loops: CDR1 MNHEY, CDR2 SMNVEV (reference sequence). The CDR3 is CASSLFGREETQYF. The CDR3 DNA follows: TGTGCCAGCAGTTTATTCGGCCGAGAAGAGACCCAGTACTTC.

This chain uses TRBV29-1 with TRBJ1-1, with 9 bases fitting TRBD1. CDR1 is SQVTM and CDR2 is ANQGSEA in the germline V gene. The trim removed 3 bases at V and 5 bases at J, leaving 7 bases unmatched. The CDR3 is 14 residues long. For the CDR3, the DNA is TGCAGCGTTGAGGAACAGGGGGCGGTTACTGAAGCTTTCTTT. Protein sequence: CSVEEQGAVTEAFF.

The gene calls are TRBV18 and TRBJ2-5; D may be TRBD1 or TRBD2 (5 bases each). Germline values: CDR1 KGHSH, CDR2 LQKENI. CDR3 length: 13 amino acids. Trimming pared 3 bases from V and 4 bases from J, leaving 9 bases between. The DNA of the CDR3 is TGTGCCAGCTCACCGCAGGGACGAGAGACCCAGTACTTC. This gives the protein CASSPQGRETQYF.

A note on this clone: This CDR3 is also generated by other DNA sequences in the sample. The DNA of the CDR3 is TGTGCCACCAGCAGAGACAGGGGGCCCTACGAGCAGTACTTC. It translates to CATSRDRGPYEQYF. This chain links TRBV15 with TRBJ2-7, with 8 bases matching TRBD1. With 0 bases clipped from V and 2 bases from J, the junction kept 0 bases outside the gene matches. The CDR3 has 14 amino acids. CDR1 LNHNV and CDR2 YYDKDF come from the germline V gene (reference sequence).